The T cell receptor beta chain under discussion was sequenced for a study of cytomegalovirus exposure and HLA in healthy donors. PCR was performed using 60 Vbeta and 13 Jbeta primers. Measured with immunoSEQ multiplex PCR; TCRdb has only the in-frame clones, and not every one. The sample lists some 200,000 clones; about 89% were seen once. This CDR3 spans 16 amino acids. Germline-derived CDR1 and CDR2 are SGDLS and YYNGEE. With V trimmed by 4 bases and J by 3 bases, 5 bases remained unmatched. This clone was detected only once. The clonotype was recovered from a young woman in good health and CMV-seronegative. The specimen sequenced was PBMCs. The chain uses TRBV9 and TRBJ2-2, with 11 bases that match TRBD1. The CDR3: CASSWGQGDDTGELFF. In DNA, the CDR3 is TGTGCCAGCAGCTGGGGACAGGGGGACGACACCGGGGAGCTGTTTTTT.